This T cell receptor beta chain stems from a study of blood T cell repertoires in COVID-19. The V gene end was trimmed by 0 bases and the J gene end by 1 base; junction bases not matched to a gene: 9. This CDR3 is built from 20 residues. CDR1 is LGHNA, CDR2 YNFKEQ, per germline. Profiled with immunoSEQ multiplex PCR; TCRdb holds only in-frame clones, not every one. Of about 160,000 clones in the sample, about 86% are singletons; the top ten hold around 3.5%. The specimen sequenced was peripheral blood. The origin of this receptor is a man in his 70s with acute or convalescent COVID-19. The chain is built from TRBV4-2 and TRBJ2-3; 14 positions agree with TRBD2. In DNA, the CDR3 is TGTGCCAGCAGCCAAGACCCGACTAGCGGGAGGGCTATAGGCACAGATACGCAGTATTTT. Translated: CASSQDPTSGRAIGTDTQYF.